This T cell receptor beta chain was found in a study of cytotoxic CD8 clonotypes in ibrutinib-treated CLL. From germline, CDR1 is SNHLY and CDR2 FYNNEI. V shed 0 bases and J 4 bases; nucleotides not matched to a gene: 13. The CDR3 runs to 18 residues. Assay: immunoSEQ multiplex PCR; the TCRdb copy retains only in-frame clones and omits some. The sample has hundreds of thousands of clones, 70% to 80% seen once. This clone was recorded once. The sequenced sample was PBMCs, obtained before ibrutinib treatment. The rearrangement links TRBV2 to TRBJ2-5, with 8 bases identical to TRBD1. The source is a human donor with chronic lymphocytic leukemia. In nucleotides, the CDR3 is TGTGCCAGCAGTGAAGCGCTTCCGGGCAGGGGGCTGCGAGAGACCCAGTACTTC. It codes for CASSEALPGRGLRETQYF. The complete variable domain, with remaining parts taken from reference TRBV2 and TRBJ2-5, reads EPEVTQTPSHQVTQMGQEVILRCVPISNHLYFYWYRQILGQKVEFLVSFYNNEISEKSEIFDDQFSVERPDGSNFTLKIRSTKLEDSAMYFCASSEALPGRGLRETQYFGPGTRLLVL.